The 30 T cell receptor beta chains in this list originate from one sample, sequenced in a study of cytomegalovirus exposure and HLA in healthy donors (dated by TCRdb to between 2016 and 2019). The protocol used for the library was the immunoSEQ multiplex PCR assay. For the multiplex PCR, a mixture combining 60 forward primers for TCR Vbeta segments and 13 reverse primers for TCR Jbeta segments was used. TCRdb took over this immuneACCESS table, retaining in-frame rearrangements with V and J assigned. Such tables are incomplete; in checked studies, under half of the missing clones stem from an unresolved V gene, and the remainder is unexplained. The sample data list 250,000 to 350,000 clones, and roughly 89% of these were observed just once. Clones ranked in the top ten supply around 3.7% of the sample. The source material was PBMCs. The receptor set was obtained from a man aged 35 to 55 in good health and CMV-seropositive.

The chain couples TRBV11-3 to TRBJ2-3; D perhaps matches TRBD1 (5 bases). The CDR3 is made up of 15 amino acids. CDR1 and CDR2 (germline): SGHNT, YENEEA. V dropped 6 bases and J dropped 1 base, with 14 bases sitting between them. The chain's CDR3 is CASSFTGVGTDTQYF. The CDR3 nucleotides read TGTGCCAGCAGTTTTACAGGAGTCGGCACAGATACGCAGTATTTT.

This clone was found once. The J gene is TRBJ2-2, the V gene TRBV6-1; TRBD1 aligns across 8 bases. Germline values: CDR1 MNHNS, CDR2 SASEGT. V lost 3 bases, J lost 5 bases, and 5 bases stayed unmatched. The CDR3 contains 15 residues. Written as DNA, the CDR3 is TGTGCCAGCAGTGAGTCAGGGGGCAGGACCGGGGAGCTGTTTTTT. Protein sequence: CASSESGGRTGELFF.

The rearrangement uses TRBV11-2 and TRBJ2-1, with TRBD1 matching 7 bases. Per germline, CDR1 SGHAT and CDR2 FQNNGV. V lost 4 bases and J lost 7; bases outside the gene matches: 4. The CDR3 length is 13 residues. In DNA form, the CDR3 reads TGTGCCAGCAGCTATACAGGGGTAAATGAGCAGTTCTTC. This codes for CASSYTGVNEQFF.

V usage is TRBV9 and J usage is TRBJ2-3; D is possibly TRBD1 (6 bases). This CDR3 has 17 residues. CDR1 is SGDLS, CDR2 YYNGEE, per germline. V was shortened by 0 bases and J by 2 bases, with 16 bases between the two germline ends. CDR3 amino acids: CASSVGPGVVSTDTQYF. DNA for the CDR3: TGTGCCAGCAGCGTAGGCCCAGGGGTTGTATCCACAGATACGCAGTATTTT.

The chain joins TRBV6-5 to TRBJ1-1; tentative D call: TRBD1 (6 bases). The germline gives CDR1 MNHEY, CDR2 SVGAGI. V lost 7 bases and J lost 3, with 15 bases in between. The CDR3 runs to 14 residues. The CDR3 loop is CASTSTEGDTEAFF. The CDR3 DNA follows: TGTGCCAGCACCTCGACAGAGGGGGACACTGAAGCTTTCTTT.

The chain employs TRBV7-9 and TRBJ2-4; TRBD1 agrees at 11 bases. After removal of 5 bases from V and 7 bases from J, the junction contained 10 bases not matched to a gene. CDR1 SEHNR and CDR2 FQNEAQ come from the germline V gene (reference sequence). This CDR3 is 16 amino acids long. In DNA form, the CDR3 reads TGTGCCAGCAGCCAAAAGCGGACAGGGGGCCCGAACATTCAGTACTTC. It yields the protein CASSQKRTGGPNIQYF.

The chain is built from TRBV28 and TRBJ2-7, with a weak D call TRBD2 (5 bases). The V gene's germline CDR1 is MDHEN and CDR2 SYDVKM. The CDR3 consists of 12 residues. With 8 bases removed from V and 2 bases from J, the gap between germline ends came to 10 bases. CDR3 residues: CASRESPYEQYF. The CDR3 DNA is TGTGCCAGCCGGGAAAGTCCCTACGAGCAGTACTTC. Variable domain in full (rest from reference TRBV28 and TRBJ2-7): DVKVTQSSRYLVKRTGEKVFLECVQDMDHENMFWYRQDPGLGLRLIYFSYDVKMKEKGDIPEGYSVSREKKERFSLILESASTNQTSMYLCASRESPYEQYFGPGTRLTVT.

The J gene is TRBJ2-7, the V gene TRBV28, with D possibly matching TRBD2 (5 bases). Trimming cost V 5 bases and J 3 bases, with 14 bases left between them. This CDR3 comprises 14 residues. Germline lookup yields CDR1 MDHEN and CDR2 SYDVKM. The CDR3 nucleotides are TGTGCCAGCAGTGACCGGACTCGAAACTACGAGCAGTACTTC. Its translation is CASSDRTRNYEQYF.

The chain couples TRBV4-2 to TRBJ1-4, with 10 bases lining up with TRBD1. Germline CDR1 reads LGHNA; CDR2 reads YNFKEQ. J was trimmed by 6 bases and V by 1 base; bases with no gene match: 5. The length of the CDR3 is 16 residues. The CDR3 DNA is TGTGCCAGCAGCCAAGCCATGGGGACAGGGGATGAAAAACTGTTTTTT. Translating it yields CASSQAMGTGDEKLFF.

The chain is built from TRBV28 and TRBJ2-3; TRBD2 matches at 16 bases. The CDR3 spans 16 residues. The trim removed 7 bases at V and 5 bases at J, leaving 6 bases unmatched. Germline V gene data show CDR1 as MDHEN and CDR2 as SYDVKM. CDR3 coding DNA: TGTGCCAGCACCGTGGGACTAGCGGGAGGGGAAGATACGCAGTATTTT. Translating it yields CASTVGLAGGEDTQYF.

The gene calls are TRBV28 and TRBJ1-2; TRBD1 matches 9 bases. In germline, CDR1 is MDHEN, CDR2 SYDVKM. There are 14 residues in the CDR3. J was trimmed by 4 bases and V by 7 bases; bases with no gene match: 7. The CDR3, as DNA: TGTGCCAGCACCCCGACAGGGGGGTTCTATGGCTACACCTTC. It translates to CASTPTGGFYGYTF.

This clone was found once. At one of its ends the junction is not consistent with the germline gene, which may arise from a read error. V and J are TRBV7-9 and TRBJ1-2; the match to TRBD1 covers 7 bases. This CDR3 is 13 amino acids long. Per germline, CDR1 SEHNR and CDR2 FQNEAQ (reference sequence). The CDR3 bases are TGTTCCAGCAGCCAGGGGGTTTCGGATGGCTACACCTTC. This gives the protein CSSSQGVSDGYTF.

The chain is built from TRBV6-6 and TRBJ2-1; D is possibly TRBD1 (6 bases). CDR3 length: 13 amino acids. The germline CDR1 and CDR2 sequences are MNHNY and SVGAGI (reference sequence). V shed 0 bases and J shed 9 bases, with 9 bases lying between them. CDR3 residues: CASSYSGASEQFF. CDR3 bases: TGTGCCAGCAGTTACTCGGGGGCGTCTGAGCAGTTCTTC.

CDR3 protein: CASSQGRTDNYGYTF. The DNA of the CDR3 is TGCGCCAGCAGCCAAGGGAGGACAGATAACTATGGCTACACCTTC. The V gene is TRBV4-3, the J gene TRBJ1-2, with D tentatively TRBD1 (6 bases). This CDR3 spans 15 amino acids. Trimming took off 1 base at V and 1 base at J, with 10 bases between the two ends. Germline V gives CDR1 LGHNA, CDR2 YSLEER.

The chain links TRBV11-2 to TRBJ1-3; TRBD1 might be the D (6 bases). Germline assignment: CDR1 SGHAT and CDR2 FQNNGV. V was shortened by 5 bases and J by 3 bases, with 20 bases between the two germline ends. The CDR3 consists of 17 residues. As DNA, the CDR3 is TGTGCCAGCAGCCCTGACCACAGGGAAGAGAGTGGAAACACCATATATTTT. Protein: CASSPDHREESGNTIYF. The full variable domain, its missing parts supplied by reference TRBV11-2 and TRBJ1-3, is EAGVAQSPRYKIIEKRQSVAFWCNPISGHATLYWYQQILGQGPKLLIQFQNNGVVDDSQLPKDRFSAERLKGVDSTLKIQPAKLEDSAVYLCASSPDHREESGNTIYFGEGSWLTVV.

This chain joins TRBV27 and TRBJ1-3; D might be TRBD1 (5 bases). Trimming took 5 bases from V and 2 from J, leaving 7 bases between them. Germline CDR1 reads MNHEY; CDR2 reads SMNVEV (reference sequence). CDR3 length: 13 residues. In DNA, the CDR3 is TGTGCCAGCAGTCAGGGTGCTGGAAACACCATATATTTT. Translating it yields CASSQGAGNTIYF.

The V gene is TRBV19, the J gene TRBJ2-4; D possibly corresponds to TRBD1 (6 bases). This CDR3 has 18 residues. Looked up from germline, CDR1 is LNHDA and CDR2 is SQIVND (reference sequence). Deletions cut 5 bases from V and 7 bases from J, with 27 bases between. CDR3 nucleotides: TGTGCCAGTAGTCCCGGATCCGGACAGCCTCTGGGCCCGAACATTCAGTACTTC. This translates into CASSPGSGQPLGPNIQYF.

V gene TRBV28 combines with J gene TRBJ2-7; no clear D gene. The CDR3 totals 15 residues. V lost 4 bases to trimming and J lost 0 bases, with 13 bases between them. Germline-derived CDR1 and CDR2 are MDHEN and SYDVKM. The CDR3 region is CASSSRLTSSYEQYF. DNA of the CDR3: TGTGCCAGCAGTTCTAGGTTGACGAGCTCCTACGAGCAGTACTTC.

This chain joins TRBV5-4 and TRBJ2-2, with 12 bases fitting TRBD2. V gave up 3 bases and J gave up 7 bases; unmatched junction bases: 4. Germline V gene sequence: CDR1 SGHNT, CDR2 YYREEE (reference sequence). The CDR3 has 15 amino acids. The CDR3 region has the DNA TGTGCCAGCAGCTCCATACTAGCGGGAGGCGGGGAGCTGTTTTTT. This sequence encodes CASSSILAGGGELFF.

V is TRBV11-2 and J is TRBJ2-5; D call uncertain. The CDR3 loop spans 14 amino acids. Trimming removed 1 base from V and 1 base from J, with 7 bases in between. Per the germline V gene, CDR1 is SGHAT and CDR2 is FQNNGV. The CDR3 DNA sequence: TGTGCCAGCAGCTTAGCCCTATCCCAAGAGACCCAGTACTTC. Encoded protein: CASSLALSQETQYF. Full variable domain (rest looked up from reference TRBV11-2 and TRBJ2-5): EAGVAQSPRYKIIEKRQSVAFWCNPISGHATLYWYQQILGQGPKLLIQFQNNGVVDDSQLPKDRFSAERLKGVDSTLKIQPAKLEDSAVYLCASSLALSQETQYFGPGTRLLVL.

The chain employs TRBV19 and TRBJ2-7, with 9 bases fitting TRBD2. The CDR3 sequence is 15 residues long. Germline assignment: CDR1 LNHDA and CDR2 SQIVND (reference sequence). The V segment lost 3 bases and the J segment 2 bases; nucleotides outside the gene matches: 5. The CDR3: CASSIKTSGTYEQYF. The CDR3 nucleotides read TGTGCCAGTAGTATTAAGACTAGCGGAACCTACGAGCAGTACTTC.

A few counts support this clone. This chain links TRBV7-6 with TRBJ2-7; 8 bases are a match to TRBD1. Germline CDR1 reads SGHVS; CDR2 reads FNYEAQ. This CDR3 comprises 15 residues. Trimming cost V 5 bases and J 2 bases; bases outside gene matches: 8. The DNA for the CDR3 is TGTGCCAGCAGCGATGTGGACAGGGCGGCCTACGAGCAGTACTTC. This codes for CASSDVDRAAYEQYF.

V is TRBV4-1 and J is TRBJ2-5, with TRBD1 matching over 8 bases. With V trimmed by 3 bases and J by 4 bases, 13 bases remained unmatched. CDR3 size: 17 residues. CDR1 is MGHRA, CDR2 YSYEKL, per germline. The CDR3 DNA is TGCGCCAGCAGCCATGAGGAGGACAGGGCCGGGGGAGAGACCCAGTACTTC. As protein: CASSHEEDRAGGETQYF.

The chain combines TRBV30 with TRBJ2-7, with D uncertain. With 6 bases removed from V and 2 bases from J, the gap between germline ends came to 14 bases. The CDR3 extends over 13 amino acids. The germline V gene has CDR1 GTSNPN and CDR2 SVGIG (reference sequence). This CDR3 reads CACSPVSTYEQYF. The CDR3 DNA reads TGTGCCTGCTCACCAGTCTCAACCTACGAGCAGTACTTC.

The chain couples TRBV6-5 to TRBJ1-2; 11 bases match TRBD1. The V gene's germline CDR1 is MNHEY and CDR2 SVGAGI. With 9 bases clipped from V and 2 bases from J, the junction kept 8 bases outside the gene matches. This CDR3 spans 15 amino acids. CDR3 sequence: CASLTRDRGNYGYTF. The DNA for the CDR3 is TGTGCCAGTCTCACCCGGGACAGGGGGAACTATGGCTACACCTTC.

The rearrangement links TRBV5-1 to TRBJ2-5; 10 nucleotides agree with TRBD2. This CDR3 is built from 15 residues. The germline gives CDR1 SGHRS, CDR2 YFSETQ. V lost 1 base, J lost 2 bases, and 2 bases stayed unmatched. The CDR3 sequence: CASSLQLAGQETQYF. In nucleotides, the CDR3 is TGCGCCAGCAGCTTGCAACTAGCGGGGCAAGAGACCCAGTACTTC. Looking up the rest from reference TRBV5-1 and TRBJ2-5 gives the full variable domain: KAGVTQTPRYLIKTRGQQVTLSCSPISGHRSVSWYQQTPGQGLQFLFEYFSETQRNKGNFPGRFSGRQFSNSRSEMNVSTLELGDSALYLCASSLQLAGQETQYFGPGTRLLVL.

The chain recombines TRBV6-6 with TRBJ2-7; 7 bases line up with TRBD1. The germline V gene encodes CDR1 MNHNY and CDR2 SVGAGI (reference sequence). V shed 5 bases, J shed 6 bases, and the junction held 4 bases outside the gene matches. The CDR3 runs 12 residues. CDR3 loop: CASSPHRGEQYF. The CDR3 nucleotides read TGTGCCAGCAGTCCTCACAGGGGCGAGCAGTACTTC.

This chain uses TRBV9 with TRBJ1-2; TRBD1 aligns across 9 bases. This CDR3 is built from 14 residues. Trimming at V came to 2 bases and at J to 4 bases, leaving 3 bases not matched to a gene. The germline V gene has CDR1 SGDLS and CDR2 YYNGEE. The CDR3 DNA follows: TGTGCCAGCAGCGTCACAGGGGGCCCCTATGGCTACACCTTC. This gives the protein CASSVTGGPYGYTF.

This chain connects TRBV7-8 to TRBJ1-1, with 7 bases that match TRBD1. CDR1 and CDR2 from the germline V gene are SGHVS and FQNEAQ. This CDR3 contains 13 residues. Trimming at V came to 5 bases and at J to 6 bases, leaving 6 bases not matched to a gene. This CDR3 is CASSPRQGPEAFF. DNA for the CDR3: TGTGCCAGCAGCCCACGACAGGGACCTGAAGCTTTCTTT.

This sequence joins TRBV14 and TRBJ1-1; maybe TRBD1 (6 bases). Looked up from germline, CDR1 is SGHDN and CDR2 is FVKESK. This CDR3 contains 13 residues. Trimming pared 5 bases from V and 6 bases from J, leaving 13 bases between. The CDR3 is CASSLRTVPEAFF. The DNA for the CDR3 is TGTGCCAGCAGCTTACGGACAGTTCCTGAAGCTTTCTTT.